A selection of T cell receptor beta chains follows, all from one sample in a study of cytomegalovirus exposure and HLA in healthy donors. The method was immunoSEQ multiplex PCR; TCRdb's version includes in-frame clones alone and lacks a portion of them. The data contain approximately 150,000 clones, about 74% of them singletons. Material for sequencing was PBMCs. These receptors came from a male donor in good health and CMV-seronegative. The CDR3 runs from the conserved cysteine through the conserved F or W. Each record gives: CDR3 length, D gene, V gene, J gene, clone size, CDR3 protein, CDR3 DNA. D genes are given only for firm matches. Clone size is shown for a subset of rows, as once, few, many or a class of expanded clone.

11	TRBD2	TRBV4-1	TRBJ2-1	NA	CASTRGGEQFF	TGCGCCAGCACCCGGGGAGGGGAGCAGTTCTTC
14	NA	TRBV9	TRBJ1-1	NA	CASSVDDRGTEAFF	TGTGCCAGCAGCGTAGATGACCGGGGCACTGAAGCTTTCTTT
17	TRBD2	TRBV14	TRBJ2-7	few	CASSQAISGDAFYEQYF	TGTGCCAGCAGCCAAGCGATCAGCGGGGACGCATTTTACGAGCAGTACTTC
14	TRBD2	TRBV28	TRBJ2-7	once	CASSPPSGFYEQYF	TGTGCCAGCAGTCCACCTAGCGGGTTCTACGAGCAGTACTTC
16	NA	TRBV5-3	TRBJ2-1	few	CARSLPNRDHYNEQFF	TGTGCCAGAAGCTTGCCTAACAGGGATCACTACAATGAGCAGTTCTTC
18	TRBD1	TRBV7-9	TRBJ1-3	NA	CASSSRGDGQGAGNTIYF	TGTGCCAGCAGCTCTCGGGGGGACGGACAGGGTGCTGGAAACACCATATATTTT
14	NA	TRBV6-1	TRBJ2-2	NA	CASLLGSSAGELFF	TGTGCCAGCCTCCTCGGGAGTAGCGCCGGGGAGCTGTTTTTT
17	TRBD1	TRBV28	TRBJ1-5	NA	CASSPGQDYYSNQPQHF	TGTGCCAGCAGCCCGGGACAGGACTATTATAGCAATCAGCCCCAGCATTTT
16	NA	TRBV4-1	TRBJ2-2	NA	CASSGLGAPNTGELFF	TGCGCCAGCAGCGGCCTCGGAGCGCCGAACACCGGGGAGCTGTTTTTT
14	NA	TRBV4-3	TRBJ1-1	few	CASRVQVRNTEAFF	TGCGCCAGCAGGGTACAGGTGCGGAACACTGAAGCTTTCTTT
15	NA	TRBV6-1	TRBJ1-1	NA	CASSEARGWNTEAFF	TGTGCCAGCAGTGAAGCGAGAGGTTGGAACACTGAAGCTTTCTTT
14	NA	TRBV6-5	TRBJ1-2	NA	CASSQGQGWDGYTF	TGTGCCAGCAGCCAGGGGCAGGGGTGGGATGGCTACACCTTC
15	TRBD1	TRBV28	TRBJ1-6	few	CASSSSGTGVSPLHF	TGTGCCAGCAGTTCTTCCGGGACAGGGGTCTCACCCCTCCACTTT
13	NA	TRBV7-9	TRBJ1-4	NA	CASSSGAREKLFF	TGTGCCAGCAGCTCGGGTGCGAGAGAAAAACTGTTTTTT
14	TRBD1	TRBV5-1	TRBJ1-5	NA	CASSPGQGDQPQHF	TGCGCCAGCAGCCCTGGACAGGGAGATCAGCCCCAGCATTTT
14	TRBD1	TRBV5-1	TRBJ2-1	NA	CASSLDRGWDEQFF	TGCGCCAGCAGCTTGGACAGGGGGTGGGATGAGCAGTTCTTC
12	TRBD1	TRBV29-1	TRBJ1-2	NA	CSVFGQGLSYTF	TGCAGCGTTTTTGGACAGGGATTGAGCTACACCTTC
16	TRBD2	TRBV28	TRBJ2-7	NA	CASTIRGVAGGSEQYF	TGTGCCAGCACTATCAGGGGGGTAGCGGGGGGTTCGGAGCAGTACTTC
16	TRBD1	TRBV9	TRBJ2-1	few	CASSVGRGISYNEQFF	TGTGCCAGCAGCGTAGGCAGGGGGATCTCCTACAATGAGCAGTTCTTC
15	NA	TRBV7-3	TRBJ2-1	NA	CASSLTWFRGDEQFF	TGTGCCAGCAGCTTAACGTGGTTTAGAGGTGATGAGCAGTTCTTC
12	NA	TRBV28	TRBJ2-1	NA	CASPHSYNEQFF	TGTGCCAGCCCCCATTCCTACAATGAGCAGTTCTTC
11	NA	TRBV20-1	TRBJ2-1	NA	CSARGFPSQFF	TGCAGTGCTCGGGGTTTTCCCAGCCAGTTCTTC
18	NA	TRBV27	TRBJ1-5	NA	CASSPKVLSAGGNQPQHF	TGTGCCAGCAGCCCCAAGGTTCTGAGCGCGGGCGGCAATCAGCCCCAGCATTTT
15	NA	TRBV4-1	TRBJ1-3	few	CASSPLGLSGNTIYF	TGCGCCAGCAGCCCGTTGGGACTTTCTGGAAACACCATATATTTT
15	NA	TRBV4-3	TRBJ2-3	few	CASSQVYRGTDTQYF	TGCGCCAGCAGCCAAGTATACAGAGGGACAGATACGCAGTATTTT
13	NA	TRBV4-2	TRBJ1-1	NA	CASSSTGFPEAFF	TGTGCCAGCAGCTCCACAGGGTTCCCTGAAGCTTTCTTT
11	NA	TRBV7-2	TRBJ2-5	NA	CASSLLETQYF	TGTGCCAGCAGCTTACTAGAGACCCAGTACTTC
17	TRBD1	TRBV7-3	TRBJ1-2	NA	CASSLKTGVFLGYSYTF	TGTGCCAGCAGCTTAAAGACAGGGGTATTTTTGGGCTATAGCTACACCTTC
15	NA	TRBV5-1	TRBJ2-2	NA	CASSLETAITGELFF	TGCGCCAGCAGCTTGGAGACAGCGATCACCGGGGAGCTGTTTTTT
14	TRBD1	TRBV23-1	TRBJ1-5	NA	CASTDRADNQPQHF	TGCGCCAGCACGGACAGGGCTGACAATCAGCCCCAGCATTTT